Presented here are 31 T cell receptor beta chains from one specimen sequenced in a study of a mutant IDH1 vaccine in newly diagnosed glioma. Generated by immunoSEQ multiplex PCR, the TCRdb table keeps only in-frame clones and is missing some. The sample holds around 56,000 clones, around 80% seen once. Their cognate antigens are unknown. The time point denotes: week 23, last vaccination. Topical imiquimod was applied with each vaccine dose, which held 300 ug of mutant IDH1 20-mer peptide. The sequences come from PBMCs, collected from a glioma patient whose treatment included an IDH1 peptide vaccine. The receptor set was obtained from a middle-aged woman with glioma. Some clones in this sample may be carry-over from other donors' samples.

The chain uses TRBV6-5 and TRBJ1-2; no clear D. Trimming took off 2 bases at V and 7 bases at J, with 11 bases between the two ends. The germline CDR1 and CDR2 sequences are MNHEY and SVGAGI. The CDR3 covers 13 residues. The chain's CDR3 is CASSYERAGGYTF. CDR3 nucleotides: TGTGCCAGCAGTTACGAACGGGCGGGTGGCTACACCTTC.

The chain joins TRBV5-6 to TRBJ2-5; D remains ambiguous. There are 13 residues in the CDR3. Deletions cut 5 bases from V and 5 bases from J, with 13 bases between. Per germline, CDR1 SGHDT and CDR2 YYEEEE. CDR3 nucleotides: TGTGCCAGCAGGCCTCGGAAGAAGGAGACCCAGTACTTC. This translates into CASRPRKKETQYF.

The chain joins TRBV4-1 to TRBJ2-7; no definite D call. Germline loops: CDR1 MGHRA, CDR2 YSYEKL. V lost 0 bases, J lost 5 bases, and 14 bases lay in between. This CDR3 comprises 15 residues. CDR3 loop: CASSQERSADDEQYF. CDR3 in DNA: TGCGCCAGCAGCCAAGAGAGGTCAGCCGATGACGAGCAGTACTTC.

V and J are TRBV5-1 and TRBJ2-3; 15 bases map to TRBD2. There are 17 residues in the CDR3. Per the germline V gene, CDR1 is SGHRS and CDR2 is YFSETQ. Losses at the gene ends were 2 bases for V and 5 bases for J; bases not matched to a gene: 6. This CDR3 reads CASSFLGLAGGIDTQYF. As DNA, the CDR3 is TGCGCCAGCAGCTTCCTAGGACTAGCGGGGGGGATAGATACGCAGTATTTT.

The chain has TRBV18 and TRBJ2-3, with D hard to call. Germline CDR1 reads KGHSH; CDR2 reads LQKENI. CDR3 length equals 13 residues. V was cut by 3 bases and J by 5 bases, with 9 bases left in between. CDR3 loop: CASSPHAQDTQYF. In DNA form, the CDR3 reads TGTGCCAGCTCACCTCACGCACAAGATACGCAGTATTTT.

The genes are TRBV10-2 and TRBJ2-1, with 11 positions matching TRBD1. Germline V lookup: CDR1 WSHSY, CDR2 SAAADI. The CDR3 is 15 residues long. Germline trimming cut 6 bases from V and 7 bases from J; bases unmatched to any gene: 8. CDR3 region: CASRNPGQGGNEQFF. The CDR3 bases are TGCGCCAGCAGAAACCCGGGACAGGGGGGGAATGAGCAGTTCTTC.

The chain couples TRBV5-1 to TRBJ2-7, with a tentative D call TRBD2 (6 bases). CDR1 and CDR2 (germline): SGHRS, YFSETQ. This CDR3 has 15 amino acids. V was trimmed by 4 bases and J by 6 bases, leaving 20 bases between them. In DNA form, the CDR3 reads TGCGCCAGCAGCCTCAGTCCGGGGACTCCCGCCGAGCAGTACTTC. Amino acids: CASSLSPGTPAEQYF. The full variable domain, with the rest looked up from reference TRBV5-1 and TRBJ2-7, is KAGVTQTPRYLIKTRGQQVTLSCSPISGHRSVSWYQQTPGQGLQFLFEYFSETQRNKGNFPGRFSGRQFSNSRSEMNVSTLELGDSALYLCASSLSPGTPAEQYFGPGTRLTVT.

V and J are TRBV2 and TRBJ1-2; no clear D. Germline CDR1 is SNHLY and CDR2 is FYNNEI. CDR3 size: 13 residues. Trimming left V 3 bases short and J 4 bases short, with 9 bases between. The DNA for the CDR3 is TGTGCCAGCAGTGAGGCGGATTTCTATGGCTACACCTTC. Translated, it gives CASSEADFYGYTF. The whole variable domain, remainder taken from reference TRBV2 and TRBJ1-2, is EPEVTQTPSHQVTQMGQEVILRCVPISNHLYFYWYRQILGQKVEFLVSFYNNEISEKSEIFDDQFSVERPDGSNFTLKIRSTKLEDSAMYFCASSEADFYGYTFGSGTRLTVV.

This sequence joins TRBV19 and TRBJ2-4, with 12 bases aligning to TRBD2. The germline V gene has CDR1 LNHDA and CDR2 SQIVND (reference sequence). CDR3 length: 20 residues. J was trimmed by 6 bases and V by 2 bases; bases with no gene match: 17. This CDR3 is CASSILPPSGGAHELNIQYF. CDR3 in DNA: TGTGCCAGTAGTATACTCCCGCCTAGCGGGGGGGCCCACGAACTAAACATTCAGTACTTC.

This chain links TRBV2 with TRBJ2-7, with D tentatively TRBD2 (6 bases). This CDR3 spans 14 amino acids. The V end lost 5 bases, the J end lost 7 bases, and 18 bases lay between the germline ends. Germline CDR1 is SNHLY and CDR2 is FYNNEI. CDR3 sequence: CASSPRYDAGEQYF. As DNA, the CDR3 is TGTGCCAGCAGTCCAAGATATGACGCGGGGGAGCAGTACTTC.

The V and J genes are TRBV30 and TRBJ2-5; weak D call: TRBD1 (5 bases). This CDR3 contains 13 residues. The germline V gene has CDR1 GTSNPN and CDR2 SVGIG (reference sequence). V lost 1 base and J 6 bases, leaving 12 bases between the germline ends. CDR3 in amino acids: CAWSAWGRKTQYF. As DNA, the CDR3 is TGTGCCTGGAGTGCTTGGGGCAGGAAGACCCAGTACTTC.

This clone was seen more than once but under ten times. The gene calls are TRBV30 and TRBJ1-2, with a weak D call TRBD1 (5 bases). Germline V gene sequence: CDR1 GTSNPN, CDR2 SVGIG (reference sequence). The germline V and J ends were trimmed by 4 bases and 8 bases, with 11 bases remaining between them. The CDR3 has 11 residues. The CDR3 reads CAWTGKLGYTF. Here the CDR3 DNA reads TGTGCCTGGACAGGGAAATTGGGCTACACCTTC. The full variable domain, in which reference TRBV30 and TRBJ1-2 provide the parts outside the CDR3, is SQTIHQWPATLVQPVGSPLSLECTVEGTSNPNLYWYRQAAGRGLQLLFYSVGIGQISSEVPQNLSASRPQDRQFILSSKKLLLSDSGFYLCAWTGKLGYTFGSGTRLTVV.

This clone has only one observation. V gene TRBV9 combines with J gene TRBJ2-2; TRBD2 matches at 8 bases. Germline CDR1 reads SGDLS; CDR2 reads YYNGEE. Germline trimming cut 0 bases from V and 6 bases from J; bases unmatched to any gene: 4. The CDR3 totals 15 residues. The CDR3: CASSVAGGPSGELFF. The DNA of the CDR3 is TGTGCCAGCAGCGTAGCGGGGGGGCCGTCCGGGGAGCTGTTTTTT.

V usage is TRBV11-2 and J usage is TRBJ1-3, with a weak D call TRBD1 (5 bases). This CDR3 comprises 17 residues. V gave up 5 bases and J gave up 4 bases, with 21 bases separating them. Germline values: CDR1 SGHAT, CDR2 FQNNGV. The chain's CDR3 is CASSLLGRGLSGNTIYF. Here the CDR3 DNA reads TGTGCCAGCAGCCTCCTCGGGAGGGGCCTATCCGGAAACACCATATATTTT.

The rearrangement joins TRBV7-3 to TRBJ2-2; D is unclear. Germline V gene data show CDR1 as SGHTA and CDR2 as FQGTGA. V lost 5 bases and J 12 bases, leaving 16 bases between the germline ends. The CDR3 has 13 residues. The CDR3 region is CASSRVTDEQLFF. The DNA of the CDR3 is TGTGCCAGCAGCCGGGTGACCGACGAACAGCTGTTTTTT.

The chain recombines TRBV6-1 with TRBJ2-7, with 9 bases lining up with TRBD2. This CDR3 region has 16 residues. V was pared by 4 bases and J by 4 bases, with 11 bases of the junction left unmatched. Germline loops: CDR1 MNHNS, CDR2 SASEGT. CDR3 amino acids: CASSGRRGGGSYEQYF. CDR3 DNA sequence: TGTGCCAGCAGTGGGCGGCGGGGGGGCGGCAGTTACGAGCAGTACTTC.

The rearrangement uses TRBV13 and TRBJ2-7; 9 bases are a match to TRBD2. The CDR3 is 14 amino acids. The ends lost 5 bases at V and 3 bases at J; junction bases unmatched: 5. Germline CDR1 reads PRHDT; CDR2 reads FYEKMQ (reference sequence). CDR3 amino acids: CASSLAGWDYEQYF. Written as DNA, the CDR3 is TGTGCCAGCAGCCTAGCGGGGTGGGACTACGAGCAGTACTTC.

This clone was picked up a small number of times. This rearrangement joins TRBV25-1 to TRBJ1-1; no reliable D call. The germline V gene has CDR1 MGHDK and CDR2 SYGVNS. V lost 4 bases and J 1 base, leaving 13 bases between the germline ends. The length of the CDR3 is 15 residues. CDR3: CASSVGVQRNTEAFF. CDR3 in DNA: TGTGCCAGCAGTGTGGGAGTACAGAGGAACACTGAAGCTTTCTTT.

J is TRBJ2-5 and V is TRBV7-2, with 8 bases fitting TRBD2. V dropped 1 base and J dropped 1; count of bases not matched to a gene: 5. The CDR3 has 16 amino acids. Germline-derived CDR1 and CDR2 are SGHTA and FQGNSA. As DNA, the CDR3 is TGTGCCAGCAGCTTAGGGTTAGCGGGGAGCCAAGAGACCCAGTACTTC. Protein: CASSLGLAGSQETQYF.

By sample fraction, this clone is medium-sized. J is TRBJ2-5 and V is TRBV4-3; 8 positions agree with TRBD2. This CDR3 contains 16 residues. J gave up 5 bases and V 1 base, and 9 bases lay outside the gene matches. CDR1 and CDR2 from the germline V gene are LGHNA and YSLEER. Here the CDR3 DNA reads TGCGCCAGCAGCCAAGGGAACTGGCGGGGGGCGGAGACCCAGTACTTC. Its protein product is CASSQGNWRGAETQYF.

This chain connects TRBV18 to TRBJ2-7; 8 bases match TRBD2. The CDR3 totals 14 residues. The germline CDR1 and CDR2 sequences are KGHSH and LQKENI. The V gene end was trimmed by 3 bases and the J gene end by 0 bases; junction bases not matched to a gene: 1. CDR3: CASSPGGDSYEQYF. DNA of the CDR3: TGTGCCAGCTCACCCGGGGGGGACTCCTACGAGCAGTACTTC.

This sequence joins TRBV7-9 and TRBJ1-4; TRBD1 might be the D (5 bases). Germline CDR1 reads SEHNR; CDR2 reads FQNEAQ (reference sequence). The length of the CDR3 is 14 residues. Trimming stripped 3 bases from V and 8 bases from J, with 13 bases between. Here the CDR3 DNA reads TGTGCCAGCAGCTTTGGGGGGAGGAAGGAAAAACTGTTTTTT. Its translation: CASSFGGRKEKLFF.

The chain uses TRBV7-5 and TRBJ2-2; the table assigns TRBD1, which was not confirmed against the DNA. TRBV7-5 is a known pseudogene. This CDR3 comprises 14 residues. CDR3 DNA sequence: TGTGCCAGAAGGCAGGGGTTTGACACCGGGGAGCTGTTTTTT. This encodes CARRQGFDTGELFF.

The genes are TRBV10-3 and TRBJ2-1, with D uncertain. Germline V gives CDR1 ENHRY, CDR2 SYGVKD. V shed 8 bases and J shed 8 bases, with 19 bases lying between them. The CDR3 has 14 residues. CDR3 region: CAIRQVKTGDEQFF. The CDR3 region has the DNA TGTGCCATCCGGCAGGTCAAAACGGGCGATGAGCAGTTCTTC.

The CDR3 here is CASRETGGGEQYF. The CDR3 DNA reads TGTGCCAGCAGGGAGACAGGGGGTGGCGAGCAGTACTTC. This chain uses TRBV6-1 with TRBJ2-7, with 9 bases fitting TRBD1. The V gene's germline CDR1 is MNHNS and CDR2 SASEGT. V shed 6 bases, J shed 6 bases, and the junction held 6 bases outside the gene matches. The CDR3 runs to 13 residues.

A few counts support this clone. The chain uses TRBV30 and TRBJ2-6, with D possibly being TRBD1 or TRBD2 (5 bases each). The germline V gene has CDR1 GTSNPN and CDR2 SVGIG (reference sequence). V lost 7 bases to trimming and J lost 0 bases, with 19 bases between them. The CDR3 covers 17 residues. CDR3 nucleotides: TGTGCCTACCTGATCGGGACCTCTCTCTCTGGGGCCAACGTCCTGACTTTC. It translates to CAYLIGTSLSGANVLTF.

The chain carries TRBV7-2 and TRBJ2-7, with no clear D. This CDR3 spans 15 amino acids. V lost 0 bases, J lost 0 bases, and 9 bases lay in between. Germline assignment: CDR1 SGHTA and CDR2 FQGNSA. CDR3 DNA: TGTGCCAGCAGCTTAGCTCCCGCAGTCTCCTACGAGCAGTACTTC. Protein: CASSLAPAVSYEQYF.

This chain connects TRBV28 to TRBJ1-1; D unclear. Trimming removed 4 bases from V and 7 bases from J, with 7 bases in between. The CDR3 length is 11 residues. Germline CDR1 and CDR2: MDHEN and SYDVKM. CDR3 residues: CASSSYNEAFF. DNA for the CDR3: TGTGCCAGCAGTTCCTATAATGAAGCTTTCTTT.

The DNA for the CDR3 is TGTGCCAGCAGCCCCTGGCAGGGGGCGGGGGGCTACACCTTC. It translates to CASSPWQGAGGYTF. The chain has TRBV7-2 and TRBJ1-2; 8 bases agree with TRBD1. CDR3 length: 14 amino acids. Trimming cost V 5 bases and J 8 bases; bases outside gene matches: 10. Germline V gene data show CDR1 as SGHTA and CDR2 as FQGNSA.

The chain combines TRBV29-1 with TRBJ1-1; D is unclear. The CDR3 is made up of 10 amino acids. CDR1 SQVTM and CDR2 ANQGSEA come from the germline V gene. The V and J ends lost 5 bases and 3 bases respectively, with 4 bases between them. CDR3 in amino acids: CSVSDTEAFF. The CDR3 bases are TGCAGCGTTTCCGACACTGAAGCTTTCTTT. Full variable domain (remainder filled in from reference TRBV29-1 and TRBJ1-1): SAVISQKPSRDICQRGTSLTIQCQVDSQVTMMFWYRQQPGQSLTLIATANQGSEATYESGFVIDKFPISRPNLTFSTLTVSNMSPEDSSIYLCSVSDTEAFFGQGTRLTVV.

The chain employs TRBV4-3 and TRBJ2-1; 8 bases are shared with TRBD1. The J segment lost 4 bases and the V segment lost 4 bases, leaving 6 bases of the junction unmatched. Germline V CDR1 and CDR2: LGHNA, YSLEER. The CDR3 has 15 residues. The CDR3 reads CASSLRQGSYNEQFF. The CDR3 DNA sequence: TGCGCCAGCAGCCTCCGACAGGGGTCGTACAATGAGCAGTTCTTC.